This TCR beta chain stems from a study of blood T cell repertoires in COVID-19. Study context: The cDNA or gDNA used as material had been derived from T cells, B-cell-depleted T cells, or PBMCs.

The V and J ends lost 5 bases and 6 bases respectively, with 17 bases between them. The CDR3 loop spans 14 amino acids. Germline V gene data show CDR1 as MNHEY and CDR2 as SMNVEV (reference sequence). In the authors' methods: Amplification from reference gene primers served as the basis for estimated nucleated cell counts. Profiled with immunoSEQ multiplex PCR; TCRdb holds only in-frame clones, not every one. D and trimming were read from the DNA, whereas the V and J calls and clone size are those reported in that table. The sample has approximately 150,000 clones; approximately 85% are singletons. The V and J genes are TRBV27 and TRBJ2-7; D is possibly TRBD2 (5 bases). The sample taken for sequencing was peripheral blood. The source is a human donor with acute or convalescent COVID-19. The donor label of this sample is uncertain. CDR3 sequence reads: CASSLSGVVSEQYF. CDR3 sequence (DNA): TGTGCCAGCAGTCTGTCCGGGGTCGTATCCGAGCAGTACTTC.